This T cell receptor beta chain derives from a study of T cells in Graves' hyperthyroidism and ophthalmopathy. The study, taken as a whole, reports: Stable hyperthyroidism was separated from ophthalmopathy by a model based on 13 V-J features. Peripheral blood also featured most of the thyroid clonotypes expanded above 0.001.

Patients having uncontrolled infection, another autoimmune disease, pregnancy or lactation were not included. Fresh peripheral blood, about 9.9 ml, yielded the PBMCs. Germline V lookup: CDR1 MNHEY, CDR2 SVGEGT. Trimming took 2 bases from V and 4 from J, leaving 8 bases between them. This CDR3 is built from 14 residues. Regions amplified from RNA transcripts were the TCR beta CDR3 regions. The primer set for the first-round RT-PCR of the TCR CDR3 was HTBI. TCRdb reprocessed the multiplex PCR reads with MiXCR, giving one entry per CDR3 protein. The sample holds about 610,000 distinct CDR3 sequences, around 15% seen once. This clonotype came up many times. Its specificity is not known.

Sequencing used blood. The source is a woman between 40 and 50 years old with Graves' ophthalmopathy. This chain uses TRBV6-2 or TRBV6-3 with TRBJ2-2; TRBD1 might be the D (5 bases). CDR3 sequence: CASSYPGITGELFF. DNA of the CDR3: TGTGCCAGCAGTTACCCAGGGATCACCGGGGAGCTGTTTTTT.